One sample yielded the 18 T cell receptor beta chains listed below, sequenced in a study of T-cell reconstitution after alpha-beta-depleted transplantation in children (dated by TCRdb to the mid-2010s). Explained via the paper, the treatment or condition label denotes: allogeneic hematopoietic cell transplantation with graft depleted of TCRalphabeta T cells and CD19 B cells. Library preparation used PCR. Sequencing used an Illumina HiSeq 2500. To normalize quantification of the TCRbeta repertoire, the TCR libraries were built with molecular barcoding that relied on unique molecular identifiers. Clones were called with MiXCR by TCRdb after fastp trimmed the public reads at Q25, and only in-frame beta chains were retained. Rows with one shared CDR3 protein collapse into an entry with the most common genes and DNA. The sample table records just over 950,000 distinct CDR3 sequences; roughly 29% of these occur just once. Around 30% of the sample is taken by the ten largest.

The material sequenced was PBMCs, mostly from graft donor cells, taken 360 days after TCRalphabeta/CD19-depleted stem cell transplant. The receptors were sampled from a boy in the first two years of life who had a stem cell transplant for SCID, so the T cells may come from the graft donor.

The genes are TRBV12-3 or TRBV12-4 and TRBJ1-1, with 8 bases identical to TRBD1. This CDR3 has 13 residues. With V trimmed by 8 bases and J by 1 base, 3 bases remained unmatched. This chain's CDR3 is CASVGQENTEAFF. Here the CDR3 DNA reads TGTGCCAGCGTGGGACAGGAGAACACTGAAGCTTTCTTT.

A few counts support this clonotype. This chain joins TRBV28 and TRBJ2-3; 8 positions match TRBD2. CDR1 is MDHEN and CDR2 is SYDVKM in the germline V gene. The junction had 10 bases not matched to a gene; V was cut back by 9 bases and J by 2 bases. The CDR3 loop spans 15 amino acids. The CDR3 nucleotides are TGTGCCAGAGAAGTAGGAGCGGGGGACACAGATACGCAGTATTTT. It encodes CAREVGAGDTDTQYF. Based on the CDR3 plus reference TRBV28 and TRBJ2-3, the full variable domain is DVKVTQSSRYLVKRTGEKVFLECVQDMDHENMFWYRQDPGLGLRLIYFSYDVKMKEKGDIPEGYSVSREKKERFSLILESASTNQTSMYLCAREVGAGDTDTQYFGPGTRLTVL.

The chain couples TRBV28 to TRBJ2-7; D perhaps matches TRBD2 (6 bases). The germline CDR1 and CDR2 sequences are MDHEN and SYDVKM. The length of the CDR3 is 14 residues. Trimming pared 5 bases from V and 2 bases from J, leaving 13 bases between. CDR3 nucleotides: TGTGCCAGCAGTCGTCGGGGGTTGGCCTACGAGCAGTACTTC. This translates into CASSRRGLAYEQYF.

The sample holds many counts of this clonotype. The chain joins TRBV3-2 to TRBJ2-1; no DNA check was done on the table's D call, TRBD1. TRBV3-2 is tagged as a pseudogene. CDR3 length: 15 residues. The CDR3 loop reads CASSLRTGEYNEQFF. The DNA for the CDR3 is TGTGCCAGCAGCCTAAGGACGGGGGAATACAATGAGCAGTTCTTC.

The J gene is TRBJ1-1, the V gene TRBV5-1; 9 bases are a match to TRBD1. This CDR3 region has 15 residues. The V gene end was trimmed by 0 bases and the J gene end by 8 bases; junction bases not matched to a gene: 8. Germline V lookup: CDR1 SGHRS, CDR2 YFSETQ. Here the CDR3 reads CASSLADRGMGEAFF. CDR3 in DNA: TGCGCCAGCAGCTTGGCGGACAGGGGTATGGGAGAAGCTTTCTTT.

CDR3 sequence reads: CSASFGPETQYF. DNA of the CDR3: TGCAGTGCTAGCTTCGGTCCAGAGACCCAGTACTTC. The chain has TRBV20-1 and TRBJ2-5; unclear D gene. CDR3 length equals 12 residues. Germline CDR1 DFQATT, CDR2 SNEGSKA (reference sequence). V was shortened by 3 bases and J by 4 bases, with 9 bases between the two germline ends.

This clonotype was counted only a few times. In DNA form, the CDR3 reads TGTGCCATCAGTGAGGGGGGAAGGCCGGTCGATGAGCAGTTCTTC. This encodes CAISEGGRPVDEQFF. The chain has TRBV10-3 and TRBJ2-1; D may be TRBD1 or TRBD2 (5 bases each). Trimming left V 2 bases short and J 8 bases short, with 16 bases between. Germline V gene data show CDR1 as ENHRY and CDR2 as SYGVKD. CDR3 size: 15 residues.

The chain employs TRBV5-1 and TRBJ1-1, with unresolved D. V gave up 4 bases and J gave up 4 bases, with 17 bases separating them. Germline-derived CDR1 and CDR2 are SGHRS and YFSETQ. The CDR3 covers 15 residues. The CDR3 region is CASSLARVGSTEAFF. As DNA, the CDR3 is TGCGCCAGCAGCCTTGCAAGGGTTGGGAGCACTGAAGCTTTCTTT.

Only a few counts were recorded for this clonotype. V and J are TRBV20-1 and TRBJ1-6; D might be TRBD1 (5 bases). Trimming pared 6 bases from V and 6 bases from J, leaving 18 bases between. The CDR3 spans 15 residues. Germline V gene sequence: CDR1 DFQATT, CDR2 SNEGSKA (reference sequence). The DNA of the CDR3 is TGCAGTGCCCGGGCCGGCCAGGGATCTAATTCACCCCTCCACTTT. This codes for CSARAGQGSNSPLHF.

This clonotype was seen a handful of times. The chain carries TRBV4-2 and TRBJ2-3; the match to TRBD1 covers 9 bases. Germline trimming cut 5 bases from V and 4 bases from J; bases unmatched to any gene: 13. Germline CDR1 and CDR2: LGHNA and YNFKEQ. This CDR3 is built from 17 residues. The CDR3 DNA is TGTGCCAGCAGCACGGGTACGGGACAGGGTCAAGCAGATACGCAGTATTTT. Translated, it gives CASSTGTGQGQADTQYF.

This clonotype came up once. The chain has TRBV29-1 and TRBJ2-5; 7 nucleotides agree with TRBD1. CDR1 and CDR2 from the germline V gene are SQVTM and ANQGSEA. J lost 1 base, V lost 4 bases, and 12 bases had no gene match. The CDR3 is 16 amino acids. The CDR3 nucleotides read TGCAGCGTTGCCCCAACAGGGGCAGGTGGCCAAGAGACCCAGTACTTC. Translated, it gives CSVAPTGAGGQETQYF.

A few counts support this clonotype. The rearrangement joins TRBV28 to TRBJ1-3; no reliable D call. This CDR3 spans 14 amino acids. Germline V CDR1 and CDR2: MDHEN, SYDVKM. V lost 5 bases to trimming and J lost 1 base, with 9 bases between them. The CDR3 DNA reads TGTGCCAGCAGTCCAAGGTGGTCTGGAAACACCATATATTTT. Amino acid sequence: CASSPRWSGNTIYF.

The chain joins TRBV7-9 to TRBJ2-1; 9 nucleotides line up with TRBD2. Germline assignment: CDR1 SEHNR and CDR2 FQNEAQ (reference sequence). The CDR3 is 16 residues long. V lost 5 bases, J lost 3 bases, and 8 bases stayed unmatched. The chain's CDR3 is CASSHRASGVYNEQFF. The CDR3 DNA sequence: TGTGCCAGCAGCCACCGGGCTAGCGGGGTCTACAATGAGCAGTTCTTC.

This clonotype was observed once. The CDR3 sequence: CASSLLGGVRETQYF. CDR3 nucleotides: TGCGCCAGCAGCTTGCTGGGGGGCGTTAGGGAGACCCAGTACTTC. V gene TRBV5-1 combines with J gene TRBJ2-5; TRBD1 or TRBD2 may be the D gene (6 bases each). This CDR3 spans 15 amino acids. Germline-derived CDR1 and CDR2 are SGHRS and YFSETQ. Trimming stripped 1 base from V and 5 bases from J, with 15 bases between.

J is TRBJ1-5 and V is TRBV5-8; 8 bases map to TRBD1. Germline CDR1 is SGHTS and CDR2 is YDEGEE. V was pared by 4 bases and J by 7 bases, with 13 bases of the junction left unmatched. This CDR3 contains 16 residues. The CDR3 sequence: CASSPLGRGLRQPQHF. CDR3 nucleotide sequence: TGTGCCAGCAGCCCTTTAGGCAGGGGGCTTAGACAGCCCCAGCATTTT.

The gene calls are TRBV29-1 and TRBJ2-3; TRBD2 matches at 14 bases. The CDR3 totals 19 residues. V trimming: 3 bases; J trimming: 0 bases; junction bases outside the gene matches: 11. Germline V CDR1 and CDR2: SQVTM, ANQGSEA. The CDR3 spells CSVDGTSGGWPSSTDTQYF. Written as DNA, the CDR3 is TGCAGCGTTGACGGGACTAGCGGGGGCTGGCCATCTAGCACAGATACGCAGTATTTT.

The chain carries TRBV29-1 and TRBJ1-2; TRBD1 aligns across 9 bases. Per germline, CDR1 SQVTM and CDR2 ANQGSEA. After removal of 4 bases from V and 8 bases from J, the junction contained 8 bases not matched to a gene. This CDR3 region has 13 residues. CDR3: CSVGERQGVGYTF. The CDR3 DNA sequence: TGCAGCGTTGGGGAACGACAGGGGGTCGGCTACACCTTC.

The CDR3 DNA is TGCAGTGCTAGAGATCGACTAGCGGGGTTCAATGAGCAGTTCTTC. Its translation: CSARDRLAGFNEQFF. The genes are TRBV20-1 and TRBJ2-1; 11 bases line up with TRBD2. Looked up from germline, CDR1 is DFQATT and CDR2 is SNEGSKA (reference sequence). The CDR3 sequence is 15 residues long. J was trimmed by 6 bases and V by 0 bases; bases with no gene match: 4.